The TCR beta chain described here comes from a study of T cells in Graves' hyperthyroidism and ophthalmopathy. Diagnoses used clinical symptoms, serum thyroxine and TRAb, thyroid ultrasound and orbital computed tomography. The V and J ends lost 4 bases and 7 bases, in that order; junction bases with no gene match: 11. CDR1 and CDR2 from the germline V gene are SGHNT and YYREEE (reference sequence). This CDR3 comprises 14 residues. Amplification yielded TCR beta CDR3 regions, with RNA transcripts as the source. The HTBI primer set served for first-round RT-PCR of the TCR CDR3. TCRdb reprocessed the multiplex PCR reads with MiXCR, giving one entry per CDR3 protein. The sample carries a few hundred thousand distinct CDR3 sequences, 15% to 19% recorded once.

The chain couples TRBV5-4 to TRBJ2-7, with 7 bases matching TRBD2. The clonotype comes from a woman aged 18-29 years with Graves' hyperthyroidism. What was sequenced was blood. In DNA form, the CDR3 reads TGTGCCAGCAGCAGCCCGGGACTATCCTGGGAGCAGTACTTC. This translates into CASSSPGLSWEQYF.